This T cell receptor beta chain was profiled in a study of T cells in Graves' hyperthyroidism and ophthalmopathy. Overall study findings and caveats: Model-based prediction identified ophthalmopathy a median about 7 months prior to its onset. Most expanded thyroid clonotypes above 0.001 recurred in blood.

CDR1 and CDR2 from the germline V gene are SGHAT and FQDESV (reference sequence). The V gene lost 2 bases and the J gene lost 0 bases, with 12 bases spanning the gap. The CDR3 sequence is 16 residues long. In this sample, this clonotype turned up many times. Its antigen is not identified. From RNA transcripts, TCR beta CDR3 regions were amplified. Initially, a first-round RT-PCR of the TCR CDR3 employed the HTBI primer set. TCRdb re-analysed the multiplex PCR reads in MiXCR, keeping a single row per CDR3 protein. The sample holds approximately 690,000 distinct CDR3 sequences, 20% to 25% seen once. This chain uses TRBV11-1 with TRBJ2-3, with a weak D call TRBD1 (6 bases). The clonotype originates from a young man with Graves' ophthalmopathy. Sequencing was carried out using blood. The chain's CDR3 is CASSLPQGPSTDTQYF. CDR3 in DNA: TGTGCCAGCAGCTTACCCCAGGGGCCCAGCACAGATACGCAGTATTTT.